These T cell receptor beta chains were read from a single sample in a study of control samples from healthy donors and cancer patients. Clones were read by immunoSEQ multiplex PCR, and TCRdb kept only the in-frame ones, dropping some. The table records some 74,000 clones, approximately 94% of them present only once. The sample was blood. The receptor set was obtained from a woman aged 25 to 39 in good health. Both conserved end residues are part of each CDR3. A D gene is named only where the DNA matches it firmly. Clone size, where shown, is once, few, many, or a class for clones that have expanded.

d_gene	j_gene	abundance	v_gene	CDR3nt	CDR3aa
-	TRBJ2-1	-	TRBV27	TGTGCCAGCAGTTTCGTGTCCAATGAGCAGTTCTTC	CASSFVSNEQFF
TRBD1	TRBJ1-2	-	TRBV30	TGTGCCTGGAGTGTGAGGTCTTCAGGGGGCTATGGCTACACCTTC	CAWSVRSSGGYGYTF
-	TRBJ1-3	-	TRBV18	TGTGCCAGCTCACCGGACATAGTCAGCTCTGGAAACACCATATATTTT	CASSPDIVSSGNTIYF
-	TRBJ1-1	-	TRBV27	TGTGCCAGCAGGATCGCCCTCGGGAACACTGAAGCTTTCTTT	CASRIALGNTEAFF
-	TRBJ2-1	-	TRBV7-9	TGTGCCAGCAGCCCTGCAAGTCACCAAAGCTCCTACAATGAGCAGTTCTTC	CASSPASHQSSYNEQFF
TRBD1	TRBJ2-1	-	TRBV28	TGTGCCAGCAGTTACAGGGGGTACAATGAGCAGTTCTTC	CASSYRGYNEQFF
-	TRBJ1-2	-	TRBV6-5	TGTGCCAGCACCCACGGTAACAGGGCGCCCACCTTC	CASTHGNRAPTF
-	TRBJ1-3	-	TRBV19	TGTGCCAGTAGTGTCCAGGTTTCCTCTGGAAACACCATATATTTT	CASSVQVSSGNTIYF
-	TRBJ2-6	-	TRBV6-1	TGTGCCAGCAGTGATGGTGGTTCTGGGGCCAACGTCCTGACTTTC	CASSDGGSGANVLTF
-	TRBJ1-5	once	TRBV6-1	TGTGCCAGCAGTGAAGGGGGTCCCCTTAGCAATCAGCCCCAGCATTTT	CASSEGGPLSNQPQHF
TRBD1	TRBJ1-1	-	TRBV7-8	TGTGCCAGCAGCTTAGCAACCCAGACAGGGGCTGAAGCTTTCTTT	CASSLATQTGAEAFF
-	TRBJ1-1	-	TRBV11-2	TGTGCCAGCAGCTTCAGGGGTAGGGACACTGAAGCTTTCTTT	CASSFRGRDTEAFF
TRBD1	TRBJ1-6	-	TRBV9	TGTGCCAGCAGCGGGCGGGACAGGTCAAATTCACCCCTCCACTTT	CASSGRDRSNSPLHF
-	TRBJ2-2	-	TRBV5-1	TGCGCCAGCAGCTTGGCTGTAAAGACGAACACCGGGGAGCTGTTTTTT	CASSLAVKTNTGELFF
TRBD1	TRBJ1-1	-	TRBV30	TGTGCCTGGAGTTTAGGACAGGGACACACTGAAGCTTTCTTT	CAWSLGQGHTEAFF
-	TRBJ2-2	-	TRBV19	TGTGCCAGTAGTATTCTTGTTAGTTCGGTCACCGGGGAGCTGTTTTTT	CASSILVSSVTGELFF
TRBD1	TRBJ1-3	-	TRBV29-1	TGCAGCGTGGTGACAGGGGCCGGAAACACCATATATTTT	CSVVTGAGNTIYF
-	TRBJ2-5	-	TRBV28	TGTGCCAGCAGTTTTAGTGACCAAGAGACCCAGTACTTC	CASSFSDQETQYF
TRBD1	TRBJ1-5	-	TRBV15	TGTGCCACCAGCAGGACAGGGGTAATTCAGCCCCAGCATTTT	CATSRTGVIQPQHF
-	TRBJ1-3	-	TRBV4-1	TGCGCCAGCAGCCAACCCCGGGGTCAGGGAAACACCATATATTTT	CASSQPRGQGNTIYF
-	TRBJ1-1	-	TRBV5-6	TGTGCCAGCAACCCGTCGTTGGGTAGGGGCACTGAAGCTTTCTTT	CASNPSLGRGTEAFF
-	TRBJ2-2	-	TRBV10-1	TGCCCCAGCAGCCCACTGGTAGCCGCGAACACCGGGGAGCTGTTTTTT	CPSSPLVAANTGELFF
-	TRBJ1-3	once	TRBV5-6	TGTGCCAGCAGCCGGGAGTGGAGGCCGGGCTCTGGAAACACCATATATTTT	CASSREWRPGSGNTIYF
-	TRBJ1-6	-	TRBV11-2	TGTGCCAGCAGCGGACCACCCCTCCACTTT	CASSGPPLHF
-	TRBJ2-5	-	TRBV6-6	TGTGCCAGCAGTTACTCACAGATACAAGAGACCCAGTACTTC	CASSYSQIQETQYF
-	TRBJ1-1	once	TRBV19	TGTGCCAGCTCGGAAACAGGGAACACTGAAGCTTTCTTT	CASSETGNTEAFF
-	TRBJ1-5	-	TRBV19	TGTGCCAGTAGTAATCTTGACGGCTCGTATCAGCCCCAGCATTTT	CASSNLDGSYQPQHF
-	TRBJ1-1	-	TRBV20-1	TGCAGTGCTATGGCGGCCACTGAAGCTTTCTTT	CSAMAATEAFF
-	TRBJ1-2	-	TRBV4-1	TGCGCCAGCAGTATTGGGGCAGCCGACTATGGCTACACCTTC	CASSIGAADYGYTF
-	TRBJ2-1	-	TRBV9	TGTGCCAGCAGCGTAGCTACGGGCAATTCCTACAATGAGCAGTTCTTC	CASSVATGNSYNEQFF
-	TRBJ1-5	-	TRBV5-8	TGTGCCAGCAGCTTGCAGGGTAAACTTGAAGATCCTAGCAATCAGCCCCAGCATTTT	CASSLQGKLEDPSNQPQHF
-	TRBJ1-5	-	TRBV28	TGTGCCAGCAGAAGTGCGGTCAATCAGCCCCAGCATTTT	CASRSAVNQPQHF
-	TRBJ1-4	-	TRBV5-6	TGTGCCAGCAGTATGAGGCGGTCTAATGAAAAACTGTTTTTT	CASSMRRSNEKLFF
-	TRBJ2-1	-	TRBV7-9	TGTGCCAGCAGCTTAGAATCTTCCAATGAGCAGTTCTTC	CASSLESSNEQFF
-	TRBJ2-5	-	TRBV6-6	TGTGCCAGCTCCCGGGGAGAGACCCAGTACTTC	CASSRGETQYF
-	TRBJ1-6	once	TRBV28	TGTGCCAGCAGTCGAGGGAGTTCACCCCTCCACTTT	CASSRGSSPLHF
-	TRBJ1-4	-	TRBV7-6	TGTGCCAGCAGCCTCAACTTTGGTCCAACTAATGAAAAACTGTTTTTT	CASSLNFGPTNEKLFF
TRBD1	TRBJ1-6	-	TRBV7-9	TGTGCCAGCAGCTTAGTCGGGACAGGGAGTTCACCCCTCCACTTT	CASSLVGTGSSPLHF
-	TRBJ1-3	-	TRBV5-1	TGCGCCAGCAGCTTGACCGTTTCAGGCTCTGGAAACACCATATATTTT	CASSLTVSGSGNTIYF
-	TRBJ1-1	-	TRBV7-9	TGTGCCAGCAGCCTCATTCAAAACACTGAAGCTTTCTTT	CASSLIQNTEAFF
-	TRBJ2-3	-	TRBV5-1	TGCGCCAGCAGCTGGGGTAGTACGGGCGCAGATACGCAGTATTTT	CASSWGSTGADTQYF
TRBD1	TRBJ1-2	-	TRBV6-5	TGTGCCAGCAGTCCCCGACAGGGAGCAATGCATGGCTACACCTTC	CASSPRQGAMHGYTF
-	TRBJ1-4	once	TRBV5-4	TGTGCCAGCAGCTTGGTGCCCCACCCCGGACCGGATGAAAAACTGTTTTTT	CASSLVPHPGPDEKLFF
TRBD2	TRBJ2-3	once	TRBV4-1	TGCGCCAGCAGCCAAGGACTAGCGGGGGGAGATACGCAGTATTTT	CASSQGLAGGDTQYF
TRBD1	TRBJ1-5	-	TRBV29-1	TGCAGCGTGGGGACAGGGGGCAGCAATCAGCCCCAGCATTTT	CSVGTGGSNQPQHF
TRBD1	TRBJ1-2	-	TRBV18	TGTGCCAGCTCACCCCCGGGACAGGCTAACTATGGCTACACCTTC	CASSPPGQANYGYTF
-	TRBJ1-2	-	TRBV6-5	TGTGCCAGCAGTACCGGGAACCTTAACTATGGCTACACCTTC	CASSTGNLNYGYTF
-	TRBJ1-2	-	TRBV4-2	TGTGCCAGCAGACCCCCTGGCGTCTATGGCTACACCTTC	CASRPPGVYGYTF
-	TRBJ1-2	-	TRBV5-6	TGTGCCAGCAGCTCCGACTCCTTTCTTGGCTACACCTTC	CASSSDSFLGYTF
-	TRBJ1-5	-	TRBV5-1	TGCGCCAGCAGCTTGGACAGTAGAAGCAATCAGCCCCAGCATTTT	CASSLDSRSNQPQHF
-	TRBJ1-2	once	TRBV2	TGTGCCAGCAGTGAATGGGGGACGGGAGGCTACACCTTC	CASSEWGTGGYTF
TRBD1	TRBJ1-1	-	TRBV5-1	TGCGCCAGCAGCTTGACTGGGACAGGGGGCGAGGCTTTCTTT	CASSLTGTGGEAFF
TRBD2	TRBJ2-2	-	TRBV7-9	TGTGCCAGCAGCGGCGGGGGGGCCGGCGAGCTGTTTTTT	CASSGGGAGELFF
TRBD1	TRBJ1-3	once	TRBV29-1	TGCAGCGTTGGAGGACAGGGGGATGGAAACACCATATATTTT	CSVGGQGDGNTIYF
TRBD1	TRBJ2-3	-	TRBV5-4	TGTGCCAGCAGGGAGCCGGGACAGACTTATACGCAGTATTTT	CASREPGQTYTQYF
-	TRBJ2-5	-	TRBV30	TGTGCCTGGAGTAGGTCAATAGGGGGGGCCTCAGAGACCCAGTACTTC	CAWSRSIGGASETQYF